Shown below are 9 T cell receptor beta chains from a single sample sequenced in a study of OX40 agonist ivuxolimab in advanced cancers. Assay used: immunoSEQ multiplex PCR; TCRdb lists only in-frame clones, some missing. The profile shows tens of thousands of clones, around 84% of them singletons. The sample was CD4+ or CD8+ T cells sorted from blood, taken in a trial of the OX40 agonist ivuxolimab. These receptors all stem from an adult with an advanced solid tumor such as melanoma, head and neck, liver or kidney cancer.

The V gene is TRBV9, the J gene TRBJ2-1; 9 positions match TRBD2. Germline values: CDR1 SGDLS, CDR2 YYNGEE. The trim removed 4 bases at V and 4 bases at J, leaving 6 bases unmatched. CDR3 size: 15 residues. The CDR3 region has the DNA TGTGCCAGCAGCTTGACTAGCGGACCTTACAATGAGCAGTTCTTC. Translated: CASSLTSGPYNEQFF.

The gene calls are TRBV5-5 and TRBJ2-2; 10 bases map to TRBD1. CDR3 size: 16 residues. Germline CDR1 and CDR2: SGHKS and YYEKEE (reference sequence). With V trimmed by 4 bases and J by 6 bases, 9 bases remained unmatched. The CDR3 region is CASSARDRGESGELFF. The CDR3 DNA reads TGTGCCAGCAGCGCCCGGGACAGGGGAGAATCCGGGGAGCTGTTTTTT.

J is TRBJ2-2 and V is TRBV4-1; TRBD1 agrees at 10 bases. This CDR3 is built from 16 residues. With V trimmed by 4 bases and J by 7 bases, 9 bases remained unmatched. Per the germline V gene, CDR1 is MGHRA and CDR2 is YSYEKL. In DNA form, the CDR3 reads TGCGCCAGCAGCCCACGGGACAGGGGAGTGGGCGGGGAGCTGTTTTTT. This translates into CASSPRDRGVGGELFF.

The CDR3 reads CASSPVTGWTEAFF. The CDR3 bases are TGTGCCAGCTCACCAGTAACAGGGTGGACTGAAGCTTTCTTT. The chain couples TRBV18 to TRBJ1-1; D is perhaps TRBD1 (6 bases). V lost 2 bases, J lost 5 bases, and 12 bases lay in between. This CDR3 region has 14 residues. Germline CDR1 KGHSH, CDR2 LQKENI.

The rearrangement uses TRBV28 and TRBJ2-2, with TRBD1 identical over 7 bases. Trimming removed 10 bases from V and 6 bases from J; junction bases left unmatched: 11. Germline assignment: CDR1 MDHEN and CDR2 SYDVKM. There are 14 residues in the CDR3. CDR3 sequence reads: CAIGRGPLAGELFF. For the CDR3, the DNA is TGTGCCATCGGAAGGGGGCCATTGGCCGGGGAGCTGTTTTTT.

This clone occurred a few times. This chain joins TRBV2 and TRBJ2-1, with D possibly matching TRBD1 (6 bases). The germline V gene has CDR1 SNHLY and CDR2 FYNNEI. The CDR3 is 14 residues long. Deletions cut 7 bases from V and 3 bases from J, with 13 bases between. CDR3 sequence reads: CASTRGTNYNEQFF. As DNA, the CDR3 is TGTGCCAGCACGAGGGGGACCAACTACAATGAGCAGTTCTTC.

This clone is a singleton in its sample. CDR3 sequence reads: CASSLSTSGRNEQFF. CDR3 in DNA: TGCGCCAGCAGCTTGTCCACTAGCGGGAGGAATGAGCAGTTCTTC. V is TRBV5-1 and J is TRBJ2-1; 12 positions match TRBD2. The ends lost 1 base at V and 7 bases at J; junction bases unmatched: 3. Germline V gives CDR1 SGHRS, CDR2 YFSETQ. The CDR3 covers 15 residues.

This clone was seen just once. The chain carries TRBV6-5 and TRBJ2-7; D gene ambiguous. The germline CDR1 and CDR2 sequences are MNHEY and SVGAGI. This CDR3 has 14 residues. Trimming removed 2 bases at V and 4 bases at J, with 12 bases between. This CDR3 is CASSYELVLYEQYF. The CDR3 bases are TGTGCCAGCAGTTACGAGTTGGTTCTTTACGAGCAGTACTTC.

V and J are TRBV2 and TRBJ1-2, with a tentative D call TRBD1 (6 bases). The ends were cut back, 6 bases at V and 3 bases at J, with 11 bases in the middle. The CDR3 consists of 13 residues. The germline V gene has CDR1 SNHLY and CDR2 FYNNEI. The CDR3 coding sequence is TGTGCCAGCAGCGGGGGGCGGGACTATGGCTACACCTTC. Its protein is CASSGGRDYGYTF.